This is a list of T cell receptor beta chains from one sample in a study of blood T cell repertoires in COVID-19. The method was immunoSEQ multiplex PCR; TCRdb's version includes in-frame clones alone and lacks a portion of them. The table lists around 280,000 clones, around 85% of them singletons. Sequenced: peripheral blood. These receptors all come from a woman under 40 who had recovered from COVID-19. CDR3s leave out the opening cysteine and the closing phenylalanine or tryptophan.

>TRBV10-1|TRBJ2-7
ASSESTAGEQY
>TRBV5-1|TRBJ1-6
ASRPTGVQSPLH
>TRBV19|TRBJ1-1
ASMGGGAEAF
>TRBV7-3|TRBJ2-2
ASSFSGGAGELF
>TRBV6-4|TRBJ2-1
ASTNNYNEQF
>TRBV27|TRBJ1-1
ASSLRIQGNTEAF
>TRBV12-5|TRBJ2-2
ASGSRGTTNTGELF
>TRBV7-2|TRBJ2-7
ASSLLLAGTYEQY
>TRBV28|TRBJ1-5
ASSWGVLPQH
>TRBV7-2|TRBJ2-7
ASSLTLRQTGGSEQY
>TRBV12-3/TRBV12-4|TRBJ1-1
ASRLGLNGEAF